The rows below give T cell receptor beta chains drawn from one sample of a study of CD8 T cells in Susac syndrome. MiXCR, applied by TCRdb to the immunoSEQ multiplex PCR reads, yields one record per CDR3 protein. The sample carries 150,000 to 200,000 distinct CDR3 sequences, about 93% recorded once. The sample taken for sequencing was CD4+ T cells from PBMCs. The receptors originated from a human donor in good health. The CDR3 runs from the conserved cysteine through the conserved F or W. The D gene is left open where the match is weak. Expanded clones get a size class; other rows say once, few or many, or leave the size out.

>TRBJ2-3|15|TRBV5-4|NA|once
TGTGCCAGCAGCTTGGACCAACATAGCACAGATACGCAGTATTTT
CASSLDQHSTDTQYF
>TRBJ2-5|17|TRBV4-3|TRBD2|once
TGCGCCAGCAGCCATGCGATCCCCGGGACTAGTCATGAGACCCAGTACTTC
CASSHAIPGTSHETQYF
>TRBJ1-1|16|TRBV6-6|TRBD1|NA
TGTGCCAGCAGTCCCCGGGACAGGGGTTCAAGCACTGAAGCTTTCTTT
CASSPRDRGSSTEAFF
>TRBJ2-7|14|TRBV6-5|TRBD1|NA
TGTGCCAGCAGGATGGGACAGGGGAACTACGAGCAGTACTTC
CASRMGQGNYEQYF
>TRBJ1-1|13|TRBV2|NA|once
TGTGCCAGCAGTGTACGAGGGCTCGGTGAAGCTTTCTTT
CASSVRGLGEAFF
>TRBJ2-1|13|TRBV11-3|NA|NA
TGTGCCAGCAGCTCTAATAGCGTCAATGAGCAGTTCTTC
CASSSNSVNEQFF
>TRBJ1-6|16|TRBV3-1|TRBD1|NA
TGTGCCAGCAGCCAATCGGGCGCAGGGGGGAATTCACCCCTCCACTTT
CASSQSGAGGNSPLHF
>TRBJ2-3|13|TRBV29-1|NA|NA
TGCAGCGCTGCGAGATTGGGCGGTCGTACGCAGTATTTT
CSAARLGGRTQYF
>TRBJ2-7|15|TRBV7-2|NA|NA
TGTGCCAGCAGCCCCCACAGGGAAGGTTCCTACGAGCAGTACTTC
CASSPHREGSYEQYF
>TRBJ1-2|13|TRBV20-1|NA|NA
TGCAGTGCTTGGGGACGGGGCGCGAATGGCTACACCTTC
CSAWGRGANGYTF
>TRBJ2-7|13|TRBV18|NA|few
TGTGCCAGCTCACCCGGGGGTCCTTACGAGCAGTACTTC
CASSPGGPYEQYF
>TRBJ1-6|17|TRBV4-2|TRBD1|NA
TGTGCCAGCAGCCAAGATTATGGACAGGCTCGAGGGTCACCCCTCCACTTT
CASSQDYGQARGSPLHF
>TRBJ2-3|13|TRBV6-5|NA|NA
TGTGCCAGCAGGGGTATGCACACAGATACGCAGTATTTT
CASRGMHTDTQYF
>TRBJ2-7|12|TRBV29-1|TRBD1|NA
TGCAGCGTGGGCGACAGGGGGGACTGGCAGTACTTC
CSVGDRGDWQYF
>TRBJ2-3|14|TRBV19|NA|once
TGTGCCAGTACATCCAGGTACCACACAGATACGCAGTATTTT
CASTSRYHTDTQYF
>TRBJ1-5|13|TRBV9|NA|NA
TGTGCCAGCAGCGTAAGTAGCAATCAGCCCCAGCATTTT
CASSVSSNQPQHF
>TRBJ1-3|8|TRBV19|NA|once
TGTGCCGGTGAGGGCATATATTTT
CAGEGIYF
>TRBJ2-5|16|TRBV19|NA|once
TGTGCCAGTAGTCCAAGCACAACAATTATCGCGGAGACCCAGTACTTC
CASSPSTTIIAETQYF
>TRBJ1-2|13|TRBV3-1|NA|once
TGTGCCAGCAGCCAAGGGGCCGGGTCAGGCTACACCTTC
CASSQGAGSGYTF
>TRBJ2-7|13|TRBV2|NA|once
TGTGCCAGCAGTGAGGACGGAAACTACGAGCAGTACTTC
CASSEDGNYEQYF
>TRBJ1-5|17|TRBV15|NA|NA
TGTGCCACCAGCAGAGACCGGGACGTAGGGGGGAATCAGCCCCAGCATTTT
CATSRDRDVGGNQPQHF
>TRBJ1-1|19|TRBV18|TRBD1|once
TGTGCCAGCTCACCGCTGAGAATTCCGGGACAGAGGAGGGACACTGAAGCTTTCTTT
CASSPLRIPGQRRDTEAFF
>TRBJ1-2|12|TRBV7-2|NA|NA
TGTGCCAGCTCCGTGCAGAGCTATGGCTACACCTTC
CASSVQSYGYTF
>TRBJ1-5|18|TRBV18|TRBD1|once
TGTGCCAGCTCACCACCGGGACAGGGTCCTTATAGCAATCAGCCCCGGCATTTT
CASSPPGQGPYSNQPRHF
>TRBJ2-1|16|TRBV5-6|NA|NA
TGTGCCAGCAGCTTGTTCCGGGACAACTACTACAATGAGCAGTTCTTC
CASSLFRDNYYNEQFF
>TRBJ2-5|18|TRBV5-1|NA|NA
TGCGCCAGCAGCTTGGGTCCTCGCAGGAGGGCAGGTCAAGAGACCCAGTACTTC
CASSLGPRRRAGQETQYF
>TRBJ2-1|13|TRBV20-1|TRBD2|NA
TGCAGTGCAGTCCCGGGACTAGGTCTTGAGCAGTTCTTC
CSAVPGLGLEQFF